This T cell receptor beta chain was sequenced for a study of shared clonotypes between healthy human individuals (TCRdb year 2020). For the study in its entirety: A couple of women and three men aged 18 to 49 years were included in the cohort. For each donor, three plates each were used for CD4 naive and CD4 memory, two plates were used for CD8 naive, and one plate was used for CD8 memory. The study deeply sequenced blood TCR repertoires of five healthy adults to estimate repertoire size and the extent of clonotype sharing between individuals. Libraries were prepared and TCR repertoires were sequenced by different laboratories using diverse techniques, in order to increase sequencing depth and limit assay-specific biases. Per donor, leukapheresis produced somewhere between about 0.85 and 9.5 billion PBMCs. The investigation overall reported the following: Rarefaction of sorted-subset datasets indicated incomplete sequencing despite the large sequencing depth. Compared with non-shared clonotypes, the clonotypes found in all four sorted-subset donors had higher generation probabilities. Pairwise subsampling led to the expectation that sequencing depth would affect the degree of clonotype sharing among donors. Sampling was restricted to blood, and TCR repertoires in tissues likely differ from the TCR repertoires found in blood. Sharing across a few donors was observed for approximately 5% of naive CD4, 3.5% of naive CD8, 2% to 2.5% of memory CD4, and approximately 0.41% of memory CD8 clonotypes. Larger estimated clonotype richness was generally found for naive subsets than for memory subsets. The genetic and exposure-history diversity represented was limited by the small number of donors.

Healthy HIV-negative adults with no recently reported acute infections or vaccinations were included as donors. Every donor was a Caucasian adult living in Nashville, Tennessee, USA. Magnetic negative selection was used to enrich CD4+ T cells, after which naive cells were positively selected on CD45RA and the negative fraction became the memory subset. After blood collection by leukapheresis, PBMCs were isolated using Ficoll-Histopaque density gradient centrifugation and then cryopreserved in the vapor phase of liquid nitrogen. Analytical flow cytometry was used to check the purity and quantity of each magnetically sorted T cell population. Genomic DNA was isolated from every sorted fraction and measured by UV absorbance on a Nanodrop 2000c. V and J are truncated by 7 bases and 1 base respectively, leaving an intervening sequence of 13 bases. Sequences SQVTM (CDR1) and ANQGSEA (CDR2) are obtained from the germline V gene. Taken from cysteine to phenylalanine, the CDR3 has 13 residues. Of all the DNA, just the CDR3 is kept, 39 bases in frame from base 1.

Only a few counts were recorded for this clone. Its antigen is not yet known. Base qualities are not recorded, but no much larger clone differs from it by a single base. Using the deep immunoSEQ assay, multiplex PCR amplified TCR CDR3 regions from genomic DNA. Extracted genomic DNA from each cell subset was distributed evenly across all wells of several immunoSEQ 96-well plates, and each plate was treated as a replicate. For sorted subsets, each replicate PCR was loaded with 200 ng genomic DNA, equivalent to 25,000 to 35,000 T cell genomes. Purified libraries were measured with a Qubit 3.0 fluorometer, size-checked on a Bioanalyzer 2100, and measured again with the KAPA Library Quantification kit. A separate single-read 150-cycle Illumina NextSeq 550 flow cell was used to sequence each immunoSEQ 96-well plate. Processing in the source paper ran as follows. Because the immunoSEQ output included only junctional sequences and no quality scores, the filtering could not be the same as the filtering used for full-length reads. Sequences were annotated with PyIR, a Python wrapper for IgBLAST v1.9, using IMGT germline references to assign V/J genes and CDR3. Reads were filtered out if the reads had weak V/J assignments (E-value above 1e-6), no CDR3, stop codons, out-of-frame junctions, or ambiguous translated residues. A V3J clonotype was defined by an identical inferred V gene, J gene, and CDR3 amino acid sequence. Percentage overlap between repertoires was calculated by dividing the number of shared unique clonotypes by the size of the smaller repertoire. Three approaches were used to assess repertoire richness: RTK rarefaction, the Chao1 estimator, and Recon v2.1 estimates of unobserved clonotypes. OLGA was used to compute generation probabilities for all TCRbeta clonotypes that the gDNA method yielded from several donors. Not all clones reach the TCRdb copy of this immuneACCESS table, which keeps in-frame sequences only. Checked studies attribute under half of the gap to unresolved V genes and leave the rest unexplained. V and J calls plus clone size are reproduced from that table; the DNA served to infer D and trimming. The sample profile shows under 750,000 clones; 72% of them were found once. Clones ranked in the top ten supply under 2% of the sample.

The sequenced material came from memory CD4+ T cells sorted from blood. Reading the label with the study, this specimen's cell subset or site is: CD45RA-negative fraction. This receptor was taken from a woman aged 25-40 years in good health. The V gene is TRBV29-1 and the J gene is TRBJ1-1; matching of 5 bases hints at TRBD1 as the D gene. Here is the DNA: TGCAGCGAAACTAATAGGGGGAACACTGAAGCTTTCTTT. Its protein reads: CSETNRGNTEAFF.